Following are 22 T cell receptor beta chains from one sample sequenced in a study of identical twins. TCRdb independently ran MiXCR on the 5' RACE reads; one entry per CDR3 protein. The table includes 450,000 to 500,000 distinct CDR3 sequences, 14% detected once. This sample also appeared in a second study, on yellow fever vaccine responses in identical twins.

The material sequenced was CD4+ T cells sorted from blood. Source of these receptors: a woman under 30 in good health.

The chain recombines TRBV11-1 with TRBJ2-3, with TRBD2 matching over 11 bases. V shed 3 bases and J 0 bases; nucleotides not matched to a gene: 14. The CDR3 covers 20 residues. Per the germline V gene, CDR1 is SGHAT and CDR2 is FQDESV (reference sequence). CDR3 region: CASSLMEGLAVLSSTDTQYF. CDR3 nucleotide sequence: TGTGCCAGCAGCTTGATGGAGGGACTAGCGGTCCTTTCCAGCACAGATACGCAGTATTTT.

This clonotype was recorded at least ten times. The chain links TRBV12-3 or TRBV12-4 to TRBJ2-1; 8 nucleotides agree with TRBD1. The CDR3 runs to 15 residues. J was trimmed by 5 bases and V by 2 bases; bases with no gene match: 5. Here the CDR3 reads CASSLTGQGHNEQFF. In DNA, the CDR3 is TGTGCCAGCAGTTTAACCGGACAGGGACACAATGAGCAGTTCTTC.

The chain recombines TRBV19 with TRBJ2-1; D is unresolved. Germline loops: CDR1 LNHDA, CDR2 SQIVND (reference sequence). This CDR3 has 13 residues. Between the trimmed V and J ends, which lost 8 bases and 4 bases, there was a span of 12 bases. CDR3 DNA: TGTGCCAGTTCCCAAAGCAGGTACAATGAGCAGTTCTTC. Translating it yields CASSQSRYNEQFF.

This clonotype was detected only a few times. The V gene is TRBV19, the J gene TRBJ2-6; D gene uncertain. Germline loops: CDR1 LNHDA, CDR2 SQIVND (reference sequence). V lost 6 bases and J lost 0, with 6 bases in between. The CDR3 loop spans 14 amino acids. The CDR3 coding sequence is TGTGCCAGTAGCTTCACCTCTGGGGCCAACGTCCTGACTTTC. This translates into CASSFTSGANVLTF.

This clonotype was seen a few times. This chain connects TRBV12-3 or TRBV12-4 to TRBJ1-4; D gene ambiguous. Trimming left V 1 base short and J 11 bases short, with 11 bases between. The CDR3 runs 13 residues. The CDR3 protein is CASSLDREDKLFF. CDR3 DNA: TGTGCCAGCAGTTTAGATCGGGAGGACAAACTGTTTTTT.

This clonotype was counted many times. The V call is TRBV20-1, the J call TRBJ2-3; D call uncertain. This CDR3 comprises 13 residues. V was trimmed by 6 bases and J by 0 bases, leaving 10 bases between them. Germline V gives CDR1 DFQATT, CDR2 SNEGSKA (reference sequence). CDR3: CSAFLVSTDTQYF. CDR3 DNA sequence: TGCAGTGCCTTCCTAGTAAGCACAGATACGCAGTATTTT.

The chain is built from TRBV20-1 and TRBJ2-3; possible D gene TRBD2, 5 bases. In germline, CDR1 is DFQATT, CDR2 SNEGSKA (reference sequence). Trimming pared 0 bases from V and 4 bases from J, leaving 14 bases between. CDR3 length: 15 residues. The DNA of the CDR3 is TGCAGTGCTAGAGATCGTCGGGGTCACCCAGATACGCAGTATTTT. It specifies CSARDRRGHPDTQYF.

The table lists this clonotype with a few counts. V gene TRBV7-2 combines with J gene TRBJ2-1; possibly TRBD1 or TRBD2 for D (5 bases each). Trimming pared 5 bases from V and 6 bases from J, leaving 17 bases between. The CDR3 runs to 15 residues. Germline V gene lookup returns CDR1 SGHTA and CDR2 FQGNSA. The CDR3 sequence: CASSGTGTLGNEQFF. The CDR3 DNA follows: TGTGCCAGCAGCGGTACCGGGACCTTGGGCAATGAGCAGTTCTTC. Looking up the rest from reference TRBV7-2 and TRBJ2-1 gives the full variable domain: GAGVSQSPSNKVTEKGKDVELRCDPISGHTALYWYRQSLGQGLEFLIYFQGNSAPDKSGLPSDRFSAERTGGSVSTLTIQRTQQEDSAVYLCASSGTGTLGNEQFFGPGTRLTVL.

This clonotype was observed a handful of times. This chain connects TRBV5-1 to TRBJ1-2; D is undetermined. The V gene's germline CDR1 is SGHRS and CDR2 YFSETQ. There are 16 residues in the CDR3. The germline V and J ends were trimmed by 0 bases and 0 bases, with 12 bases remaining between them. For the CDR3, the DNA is TGCGCCAGCAGCTTGGAGGCGGTCGCAGCTAACTATGGCTACACCTTC. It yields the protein CASSLEAVAANYGYTF. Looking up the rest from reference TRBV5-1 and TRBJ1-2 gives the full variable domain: KAGVTQTPRYLIKTRGQQVTLSCSPISGHRSVSWYQQTPGQGLQFLFEYFSETQRNKGNFPGRFSGRQFSNSRSEMNVSTLELGDSALYLCASSLEAVAANYGYTFGSGTRLTVV.

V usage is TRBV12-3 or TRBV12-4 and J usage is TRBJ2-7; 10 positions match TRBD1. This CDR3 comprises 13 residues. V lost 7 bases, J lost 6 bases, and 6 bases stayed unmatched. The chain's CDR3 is CASTETGGSEQYF. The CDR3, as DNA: TGTGCCAGCACAGAGACAGGGGGCTCCGAGCAGTACTTC.

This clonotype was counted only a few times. The chain's CDR3 is CASSAAGLIEINTEAFF. The DNA for the CDR3 is TGTGCCAGCAGCGCAGCTGGACTCATCGAAATCAACACTGAAGCTTTCTTT. The chain has TRBV11-2 and TRBJ1-1; D call uncertain. The germline V gene has CDR1 SGHAT and CDR2 FQNNGV. V was cut by 5 bases and J by 2 bases, with 21 bases left in between. The CDR3 runs 17 residues. Full variable domain (rest looked up from reference TRBV11-2 and TRBJ1-1): EAGVAQSPRYKIIEKRQSVAFWCNPISGHATLYWYQQILGQGPKLLIQFQNNGVVDDSQLPKDRFSAERLKGVDSTLKIQPAKLEDSAVYLCASSAAGLIEINTEAFFGQGTRLTVV.

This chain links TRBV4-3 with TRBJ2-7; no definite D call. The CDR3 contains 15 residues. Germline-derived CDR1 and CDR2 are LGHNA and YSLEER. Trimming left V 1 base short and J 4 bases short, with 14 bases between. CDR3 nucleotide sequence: TGCGCCAGCAGCCAAGTCGTCGGCGCCTTGTACGAGCAGTACTTC. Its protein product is CASSQVVGALYEQYF.

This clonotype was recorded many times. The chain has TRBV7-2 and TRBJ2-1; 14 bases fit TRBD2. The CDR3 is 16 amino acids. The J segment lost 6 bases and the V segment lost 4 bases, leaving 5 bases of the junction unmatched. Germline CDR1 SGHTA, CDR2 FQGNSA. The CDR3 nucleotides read TGTGCCAGCAGCTCTAAGACTAGCGGGAGGGCCAATGAGCAGTTCTTC. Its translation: CASSSKTSGRANEQFF.

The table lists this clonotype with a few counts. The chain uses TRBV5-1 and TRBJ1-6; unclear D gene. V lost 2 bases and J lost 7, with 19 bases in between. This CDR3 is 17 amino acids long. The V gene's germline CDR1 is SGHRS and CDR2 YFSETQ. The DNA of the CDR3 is TGCGCCAGCAGCTTAGGAGGAGTCAGGTCTCTGAATTCACCCCTCCACTTT. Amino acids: CASSLGGVRSLNSPLHF.

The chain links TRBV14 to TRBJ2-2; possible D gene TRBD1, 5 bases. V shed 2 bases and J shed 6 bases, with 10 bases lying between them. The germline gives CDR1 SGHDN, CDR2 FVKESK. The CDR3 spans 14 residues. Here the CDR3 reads CASSQHFRAGELFF. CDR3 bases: TGTGCCAGCAGCCAACATTTCAGGGCCGGGGAGCTGTTTTTT.

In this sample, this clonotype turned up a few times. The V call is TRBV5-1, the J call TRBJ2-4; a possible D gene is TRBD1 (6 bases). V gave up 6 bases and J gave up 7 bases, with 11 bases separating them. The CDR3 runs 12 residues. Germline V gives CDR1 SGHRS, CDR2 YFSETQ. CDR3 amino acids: CASTRDNNIQYF. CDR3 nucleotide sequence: TGCGCCAGCACCCGGGACAATAACATTCAGTACTTC.

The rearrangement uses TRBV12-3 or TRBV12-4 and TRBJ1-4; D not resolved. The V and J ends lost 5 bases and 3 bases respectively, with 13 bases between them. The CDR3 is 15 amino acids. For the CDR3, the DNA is TGTGCCAGCAGTCCAACGCAGATCCCTAATGAAAAACTGTTTTTT. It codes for CASSPTQIPNEKLFF.

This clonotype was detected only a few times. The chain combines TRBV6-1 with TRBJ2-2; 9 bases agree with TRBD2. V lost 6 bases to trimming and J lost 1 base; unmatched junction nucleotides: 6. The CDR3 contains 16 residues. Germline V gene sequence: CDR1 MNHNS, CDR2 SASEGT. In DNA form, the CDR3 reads TGTGCCAGCAGACCTGCGACTAGCGGGAACACCGGGGAGCTGTTTTTT. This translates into CASRPATSGNTGELFF.

In DNA, the CDR3 is TGTGCCAGCAGCTTTAGACAGGGGGCGGAGAAGACCCAGTACTTC. It encodes CASSFRQGAEKTQYF. The rearrangement joins TRBV11-2 to TRBJ2-5, with 10 nucleotides matching TRBD1. V shed 3 bases and J 6 bases; nucleotides not matched to a gene: 7. Germline V lookup: CDR1 SGHAT, CDR2 FQNNGV. CDR3 length equals 15 residues. The variable domain in full, completed from reference TRBV11-2 and TRBJ2-5, reads EAGVAQSPRYKIIEKRQSVAFWCNPISGHATLYWYQQILGQGPKLLIQFQNNGVVDDSQLPKDRFSAERLKGVDSTLKIQPAKLEDSAVYLCASSFRQGAEKTQYFGPGTRLLVL.

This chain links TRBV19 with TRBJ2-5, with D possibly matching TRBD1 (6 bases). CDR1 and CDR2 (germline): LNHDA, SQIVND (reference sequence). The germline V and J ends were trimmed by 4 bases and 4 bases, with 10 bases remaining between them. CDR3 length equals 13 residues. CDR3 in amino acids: CASSTGVRETQYF. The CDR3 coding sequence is TGTGCCAGTAGTACAGGGGTAAGAGAGACCCAGTACTTC.

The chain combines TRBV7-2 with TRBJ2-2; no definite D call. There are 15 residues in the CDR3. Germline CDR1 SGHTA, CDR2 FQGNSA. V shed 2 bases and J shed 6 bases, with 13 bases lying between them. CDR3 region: CASSLNLMVPGELFF. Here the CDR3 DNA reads TGTGCCAGCAGCTTAAATCTTATGGTTCCCGGGGAGCTGTTTTTT. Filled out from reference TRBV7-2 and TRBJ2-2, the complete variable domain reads GAGVSQSPSNKVTEKGKDVELRCDPISGHTALYWYRQSLGQGLEFLIYFQGNSAPDKSGLPSDRFSAERTGGSVSTLTIQRTQQEDSAVYLCASSLNLMVPGELFFGEGSRLTVL.

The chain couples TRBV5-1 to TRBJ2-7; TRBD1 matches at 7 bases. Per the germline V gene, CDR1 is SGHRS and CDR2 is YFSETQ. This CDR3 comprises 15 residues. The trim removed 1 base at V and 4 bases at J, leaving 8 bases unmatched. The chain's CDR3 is CASSLYAGGGYEQYF. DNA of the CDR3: TGCGCCAGCAGCTTGTATGCAGGGGGTGGGTACGAGCAGTACTTC. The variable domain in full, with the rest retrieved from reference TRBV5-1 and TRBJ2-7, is KAGVTQTPRYLIKTRGQQVTLSCSPISGHRSVSWYQQTPGQGLQFLFEYFSETQRNKGNFPGRFSGRQFSNSRSEMNVSTLELGDSALYLCASSLYAGGGYEQYFGPGTRLTVT.